The rows below give T cell receptor beta chains drawn from one sample of a study of OX40 agonist ivuxolimab in advanced cancers. Here immunoSEQ multiplex PCR was the method, and the copy in TCRdb shows in-frame clones only, minus some. The top ten hold around 1% of the sample, which has more than 100,000 clones, approximately 90% seen once. Specimen: CD4+ or CD8+ T cells sorted from blood, collected in a trial of the OX40 agonist ivuxolimab. The receptors were gathered from an adult with an advanced solid tumor such as melanoma, head and neck, liver or kidney cancer. The CDR3 runs from the conserved cysteine through the conserved F or W. The D gene is left open where the match is weak. Clone size is shown for a subset of rows, as once, few, many or a class of expanded clone.

abundance	len	d_gene	v_gene	j_gene	CDR3nt	CDR3aa
.	15	TRBD1	TRBV5-1	TRBJ1-2	TGCGCCAGCAGCCGGGACAGCCCTTTAAGCTATGGCTACACCTTC	CASSRDSPLSYGYTF
.	17	TRBD1	TRBV19	TRBJ1-1	TGTGCCAGTAGTATCAACCCCTACAGGGGCCAGAACACTGAAGCTTTCTTT	CASSINPYRGQNTEAFF
.	15	.	TRBV11-1	TRBJ2-3	TGTGCCAGCACCGACCGGGACTTGTACACAGATACGCAGTATTTT	CASTDRDLYTDTQYF
.	14	.	TRBV7-2	TRBJ1-2	TGTGCCAGCAGCTTATGGGCCTCCGGCTATGGCTACACCTTC	CASSLWASGYGYTF
.	15	.	TRBV27	TRBJ2-3	TGTGCCAGCAGTTTATCGAGGAGAAGCACAGATACGCAGTATTTT	CASSLSRRSTDTQYF
.	17	.	TRBV4-2	TRBJ2-5	TGTGCCAGCAGCCAAGGAGGCGGAAGGGACCTCCGGGAGACCCAGTACTTC	CASSQGGGRDLRETQYF
.	15	.	TRBV21-1	TRBJ2-4	TGTGCCAGCAGCACTCCCGGGACAACGAAAAACATTCAGTACTTC	CASSTPGTTKNIQYF
.	15	.	TRBV7-8	TRBJ2-1	TGTGCCAGCAGCGTATATAGGGAGGCCTACAATGAGCAGTTCTTC	CASSVYREAYNEQFF
.	15	TRBD1	TRBV19	TRBJ1-3	TGTGCCAGTAGTATGGGACAGGTTGATGGAAACACCATATATTTT	CASSMGQVDGNTIYF
.	15	.	TRBV4-3	TRBJ1-2	TGCGCCAGCAGCCAAGTTTTGATAGGGGGCTATGGCTACACCTTC	CASSQVLIGGYGYTF
.	15	.	TRBV19	TRBJ1-5	TGTGCCAGTAGCCGAGAGGCGAGGCAGTATCAGCCCCAGCATTTT	CASSREARQYQPQHF
.	18	.	TRBV14	TRBJ1-4	TGTGCCAGCAGCCAAGATCGGGGTATCGCAGGGCCGAGTGAAAAACTGTTTTTT	CASSQDRGIAGPSEKLFF
.	16	.	TRBV7-2	TRBJ2-2	TGTGCCAGCAGCTTCTCCGGGACGGCGAACACCGGGGAGCTGTTTTTT	CASSFSGTANTGELFF
few	12	.	TRBV2	TRBJ1-2	TGTGCCAACTCTCAGGGGCATGATGGCTACACCTTC	CANSQGHDGYTF
.	14	TRBD1	TRBV5-1	TRBJ1-2	TGCGCCAGCAGCACCGCCGGGACAGACTATGGCTACACCTTC	CASSTAGTDYGYTF
.	13	.	TRBV28	TRBJ1-1	TGTGCCAGCACTAGGAGGATCAACACTGAAGCTTTCTTT	CASTRRINTEAFF
.	16	.	TRBV28	TRBJ1-6	TGTGCCAGCAGTTTGATAATCACTGACTATAATTCACCCCTCCACTTT	CASSLIITDYNSPLHF
.	17	.	TRBV7-2	TRBJ1-2	TGTGCCAGCAGCCCCGGGGGGGCCATACGTCTCGGCTATGGCTACACCTTC	CASSPGGAIRLGYGYTF
.	16	TRBD1	TRBV28	TRBJ2-2	TGTGCCAGCAGTTTCCCCCGAGGACAGGGCCCCGGGGAGCTGTTTTTT	CASSFPRGQGPGELFF
.	13	TRBD1	TRBV11-2	TRBJ1-5	TGTGCCAGCAGCATCAGACAGGGTCAGCCCCAGCATTTT	CASSIRQGQPQHF
few	17	.	TRBV28	TRBJ1-5	TGTGCCAGCAGTCTAAGACATGATCCCATTTGGAATCAGCCCCAGCATTTT	CASSLRHDPIWNQPQHF
.	12	.	TRBV7-9	TRBJ1-2	TGTGCCAGCAGCTTAATCCCCTATGGCTACACCTTC	CASSLIPYGYTF
.	16	.	TRBV9	TRBJ2-2	TGTGCCAGCAGCGTAGACCCCAACATATACACCGGGGAGCTGTTTTTT	CASSVDPNIYTGELFF
.	16	TRBD2	TRBV7-9	TRBJ2-4	TGTGCCAGCAGCGCCCTCTTACTAGCGGAAAAAAACATTCAGTACTTC	CASSALLLAEKNIQYF
.	14	TRBD1	TRBV6-1	TRBJ1-3	TGTGCCAGCAGTGGTCGGACAGGGGGGGACACCATATATTTT	CASSGRTGGDTIYF